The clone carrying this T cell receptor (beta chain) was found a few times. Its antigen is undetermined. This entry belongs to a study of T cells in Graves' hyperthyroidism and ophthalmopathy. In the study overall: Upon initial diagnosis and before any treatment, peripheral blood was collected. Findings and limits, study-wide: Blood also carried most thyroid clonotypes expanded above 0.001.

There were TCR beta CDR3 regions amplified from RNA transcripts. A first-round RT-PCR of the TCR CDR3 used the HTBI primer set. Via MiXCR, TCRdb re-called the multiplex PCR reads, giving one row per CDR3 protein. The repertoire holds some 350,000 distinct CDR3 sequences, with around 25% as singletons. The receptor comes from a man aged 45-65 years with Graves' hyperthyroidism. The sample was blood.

The CDR3 bases are TGTGCCAGCAGGGAGGTCAGCACAGATACGCAGTATTTT. Translating gives CASREVSTDTQYF. The rearrangement joins TRBV13 to TRBJ2-3; a weak D match, TRBD2 (5 bases). The CDR3 contains 13 residues. CDR1 is PRHDT and CDR2 is FYEKMQ in the germline V gene (reference sequence). V was cut by 6 bases and J by 0 bases, with 7 bases left in between.